One sample yielded the 12 T cell receptor beta chains listed below, sequenced in a study of blood T cell repertoires in COVID-19. The assay was immunoSEQ multiplex PCR, and TCRdb's table has in-frame clones only and misses some. The sample includes roughly 60,000 clones, 80% to 95% of them seen just once. The sequenced sample consisted of peripheral blood. These receptors were collected from a human donor in a cohort sampled during active COVID-19.

The gene calls are TRBV7-9 and TRBJ2-7, with 9 bases matching TRBD2. The ends lost 5 bases at V and 6 bases at J; junction bases unmatched: 11. Germline CDR1 reads SEHNR; CDR2 reads FQNEAQ (reference sequence). The CDR3 sequence is 15 residues long. CDR3 loop: CASSPIAGEPLEQYF. CDR3 bases: TGTGCCAGCAGCCCTATAGCGGGAGAACCCCTCGAGCAGTACTTC.

The genes are TRBV6-5 and TRBJ2-3; 9 nucleotides match TRBD2. The CDR3 is 14 amino acids. Per the germline V gene, CDR1 is MNHEY and CDR2 is SVGAGI. The V gene end was trimmed by 7 bases and the J gene end by 1 base; junction bases not matched to a gene: 3. CDR3 loop: CASMREGGTDTQYF. The DNA for the CDR3 is TGTGCCAGCATGCGGGAGGGGGGCACAGATACGCAGTATTTT.

This clone has a single count. The chain is built from TRBV9 and TRBJ2-3, with TRBD1 identical over 7 bases. This CDR3 is built from 14 residues. Germline-derived CDR1 and CDR2 are SGDLS and YYNGEE. V gave up 3 bases and J gave up 3 bases; unmatched junction bases: 4. The CDR3 is CASSAGGRTDTQYF. The CDR3 region has the DNA TGTGCCAGCAGCGCAGGGGGACGGACAGATACGCAGTATTTT.

The chain combines TRBV5-1 with TRBJ1-1, with D hard to call. Trimming pared 4 bases from V and 2 bases from J, leaving 12 bases between. The CDR3 has 14 residues. Looked up from germline, CDR1 is SGHRS and CDR2 is YFSETQ. The CDR3 protein is CASSTTDLNTEAFF. CDR3 bases: TGCGCCAGCAGCACCACGGACTTAAACACTGAAGCTTTCTTT.

The chain combines TRBV6-5 with TRBJ1-3, with D hard to call. CDR1 and CDR2 from the germline V gene are MNHEY and SVGAGI. V was shortened by 0 bases and J by 4 bases, with 4 bases between the two germline ends. CDR3 length equals 13 residues. Written as DNA, the CDR3 is TGTGCCAGCAGTTACTCAACAGGAAACACCATATATTTT. This codes for CASSYSTGNTIYF.

J is TRBJ2-7 and V is TRBV29-1; 9 nucleotides line up with TRBD2. The CDR3 has 17 residues. The trim removed 4 bases at V and 3 bases at J, leaving 16 bases unmatched. The germline CDR1 and CDR2 sequences are SQVTM and ANQGSEA. The CDR3, as DNA: TGCAGCGTTGGAGGCTGGGGCGGGAGCGGGGGGTACTACGAGCAGTACTTC. Its protein product is CSVGGWGGSGGYYEQYF.

The J gene is TRBJ1-2, the V gene TRBV28; no firm D call. Trimming took 7 bases from V and 2 from J, leaving 14 bases between them. Germline V gives CDR1 MDHEN, CDR2 SYDVKM. The CDR3 length is 14 residues. This CDR3 reads CASTPVGGNYGYTF. CDR3 bases: TGTGCCAGCACCCCCGTCGGCGGGAACTATGGCTACACCTTC.

The V gene is TRBV4-2, the J gene TRBJ2-3, with D possibly TRBD2 on 5 matching bases. The V end was cut by 1 base, the J end by 7 bases, with 18 bases between. CDR1 LGHNA and CDR2 YNFKEQ come from the germline V gene. CDR3 length equals 16 residues. The DNA of the CDR3 is TGTGCCAGCAGCCAAGTGGGCCAACTAGAAGGCAATACGCAGTATTTT. Protein: CASSQVGQLEGNTQYF.

V is TRBV18 and J is TRBJ2-7; tentatively, D is TRBD1 (6 bases). Germline V CDR1 and CDR2: KGHSH, LQKENI. V lost 3 bases to trimming and J lost 5 bases, with 20 bases between them. The CDR3 has 16 residues. This CDR3 reads CASSPGDYRESHEQYF. CDR3 DNA sequence: TGTGCCAGCTCACCGGGCGATTACAGGGAATCCCACGAGCAGTACTTC.

V gene TRBV9 combines with J gene TRBJ2-1; 9 bases fit TRBD2. The V gene's germline CDR1 is SGDLS and CDR2 YYNGEE. With V trimmed by 4 bases and J by 5 bases, 10 bases remained unmatched. The CDR3 loop spans 16 amino acids. CDR3 residues: CASSPSWASGNNEQFF. As DNA, the CDR3 is TGTGCCAGCAGCCCTTCTTGGGCTAGCGGGAACAATGAGCAGTTCTTC.

The CDR3 here is CASSDRAHEQYF. The CDR3 DNA is TGTGCCAGCAGTGACAGGGCTCACGAGCAGTACTTC. The chain joins TRBV6-1 to TRBJ2-7; maybe TRBD1 (5 bases). This CDR3 comprises 12 residues. V gave up 3 bases and J gave up 5 bases, with 8 bases separating them. Germline CDR1 MNHNS, CDR2 SASEGT.

This chain links TRBV2 with TRBJ1-1; the D is unclear. From germline, CDR1 is SNHLY and CDR2 FYNNEI. The CDR3 spans 13 residues. V was cut by 5 bases and J by 1 base, with 8 bases left in between. The DNA for the CDR3 is TGTGCCAGCAGTTCAGTTACGAACACTGAAGCTTTCTTT. Translated, it gives CASSSVTNTEAFF.